This TCR beta chain is drawn from a study of PD-1 blockade in classical Hodgkin lymphoma. Study-wide context: Patients were dosed intravenously with nivolumab at 3 mg/kg every 2 weeks. Findings and limits, study-wide: By C4D1 there was a significant rise in CD4+ TCR diversity but not in CD8+ TCR diversity. In newly diagnosed patients, baseline TCR diversity was reportedly below that of healthy donors.

A remark on this clone: Its cognate antigen is unknown.

Each patient experienced a relapse that followed autologous stem cell transplantation, and brentuximab vedotin exposure varied. Complete response, partial response or progressive disease were the best responses. CDR1 and CDR2 (germline): SGHAT, FQNNGV. The CDR3 loop spans 14 amino acids. Trimming removed 0 bases from V and 4 bases from J, with 9 bases in between. The table came from immunoSEQ multiplex PCR; TCRdb's copy has only in-frame clones and leaves some out. The top ten clones hold nearly 15% of a sample with over 25,000 clones, under 75% of them seen once. This sample comprised peripheral blood mononuclear cells (PBMCs), obtained before the second cycle of nivolumab. This receptor was identified in a human donor with classical Hodgkin lymphoma. The V and J genes are TRBV11-2 and TRBJ1-1, with D uncertain. The chain's CDR3 is CASSLDPLTTEAFF. The DNA for the CDR3 is TGTGCCAGCAGCTTAGATCCACTGACCACTGAAGCTTTCTTT.